This TCR beta chain stems from a study of blood T cell repertoires in COVID-19 (dated by TCRdb to 2018 to 2021). Describing the broader study: Samples from collaborators originated in the United States, Italy and Spain and spanned both the acute and convalescent phases of COVID-19. The material from the prospective study consisted of cDNA or gDNA derived from T cells, B-cell-depleted T cells, or PBMCs. The dataset comprised deeply sampled blood TCRbeta repertoires from subjects exposed to, actively infected with, or recovered from COVID-19. The repertoires were made available in a free public database intended to serve as a resource for research on the immune response to SARS-CoV-2. The samples were drawn from the first 160 participants of the ongoing ImmuneRACE study and from some 1,300 subjects provided by 6 global collaborators. Nearly every sample came with metadata listing a de-identified subject ID, COVID-19 status, age in years and sex. Where available, HLA class I and class II types were taken from metadata supplied by the sample provider and were not determined by assay-based typing.

Each collaborating institution followed its own protocols to collect whole blood in K2EDTA tubes. For TCRbeta analysis, collaborators shipped samples in one of three forms: frozen whole blood, isolated PBMCs, or DNA extracted from either of those sample types. Based on the germline V gene, the CDR1 and CDR2 sequences are SGHTA and FQGNSA. The CDR3 measures 13 amino acids from cysteine to phenylalanine. CDR3 DNA only is kept here, 39 bases in frame from base 1. The germline ends are 8 bases apart after V is trimmed by 6 bases and J by 2 bases. This clone was seen a single time. Its antigen is not yet known. No per-base quality is available; no much larger clone lies one base away. The immunoSEQ Assay, a bias-controlled multiplex PCR, was used to amplify TCRbeta CDR3 regions from genomic DNA. The authors' analysis ran thus. Within the assay, amplification of reference gene primers was used to estimate how many nucleated cells each sample contained. To quantify the absolute abundance of each unique TCRbeta CDR3 rearrangement, sequence reads were collapsed and filtered. For each sample, productive Simpson clonality was calculated as the square root of Simpson's diversity index over productive rearrangements. The table comes from immuneACCESS by way of TCRdb, which keeps in-frame sequences with V and J called. Part of the clones is missing from these tables; in studies checked, under half for an unresolved V gene and the rest for unknown reasons. The V and J calls and the clone size are those of that table, but D and trimming were determined from the DNA. In all, the sample holds 130,000 or so clones, and around 85% of those were seen once. The ten largest clonotypes hold around 4.7% of the sample.

General findings and caveats noted by the study authors: Clinical and demographic metadata were provided uncurated, with the amount varying by source and participant.

This receptor was identified in a human donor in a cohort sampled during active COVID-19. Source material: peripheral blood. The sequence joins TRBV7-2 to TRBJ2-1; no D gene call is confident. The CDR3 region reads CASSYPAYNEQFF. The sequence in DNA is TGTGCCAGCAGTTATCCGGCCTACAATGAGCAGTTCTTC.